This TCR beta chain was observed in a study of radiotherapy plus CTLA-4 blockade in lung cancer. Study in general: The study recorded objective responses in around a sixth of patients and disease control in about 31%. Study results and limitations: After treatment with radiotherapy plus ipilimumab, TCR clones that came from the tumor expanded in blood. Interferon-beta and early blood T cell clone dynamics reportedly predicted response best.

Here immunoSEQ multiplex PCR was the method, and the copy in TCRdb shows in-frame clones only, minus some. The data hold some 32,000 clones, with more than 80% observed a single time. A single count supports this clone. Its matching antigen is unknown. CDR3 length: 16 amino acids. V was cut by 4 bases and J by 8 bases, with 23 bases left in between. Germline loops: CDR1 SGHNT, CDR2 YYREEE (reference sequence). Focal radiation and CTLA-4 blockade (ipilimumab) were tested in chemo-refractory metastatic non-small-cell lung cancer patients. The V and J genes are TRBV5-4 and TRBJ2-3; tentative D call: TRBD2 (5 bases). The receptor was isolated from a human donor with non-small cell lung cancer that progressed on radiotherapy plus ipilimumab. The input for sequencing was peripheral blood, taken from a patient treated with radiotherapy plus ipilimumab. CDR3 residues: CASSPTPGTGSATQYF. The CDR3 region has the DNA TGTGCCAGCAGCCCTACACCGGGCACGGGATCAGCTACGCAGTATTTT.